This T cell receptor (beta chain) originates from a study of T cell responses to AZD1222 COVID-19 vaccine. On the study more broadly: Second-dose groups at about 4 or about 12 weeks were pooled. Study-wide findings and caveats: The study sampled repertoires only after the peak T cell response. Within unmutated variant regions lay the reported targets of nearly half of spike-specific TCRs. CD4 TCRs covered the whole spike, strongest at regions 160-218 and 743-854.

About this clone: The antigen remains undetermined.

Using immunoSEQ multiplex PCR, the repertoire was profiled, and TCRdb retains in-frame clones only, with some absent. The profile shows about 120,000 clones, around 87% of them singletons. The germline V gene has CDR1 SEHNR and CDR2 FQNEAQ (reference sequence). V lost 2 bases and J 3 bases, leaving 7 bases between the germline ends. The CDR3 is 13 residues long. The chain is built from TRBV7-9 and TRBJ1-2; D is perhaps TRBD1 (5 bases). The sequence was collected from an adult in good health. This specimen was peripheral blood, taken on day 0 of AZD1222 vaccination. The CDR3 DNA reads as TGTGCCAGCAGCTTACGGGGGGACTATGGCTACACCTTC. Protein: CASSLRGDYGYTF.